The 10 T cell receptor beta chains presented below share a single source sample, sequenced in a study of blood T cells in healthy people across ages. Sample-barcoded 5' priming and a J-beta primer mix drove a second PCR of roughly 7 to 11 cycles. TCRdb reprocessed the 5' RACE reads with MiXCR, giving one entry per CDR3 protein. This table holds about 650,000 distinct CDR3 sequences, around 50% found once. The sample taken for sequencing was blood. The receptors derive from a woman of 80 years or more in good health.

The rearrangement links TRBV28 to TRBJ2-3; 8 nucleotides align to TRBD2. The CDR3 extends over 14 amino acids. Unmatched junction bases numbered 8, after V lost 5 bases and J lost 7 bases. Germline-derived CDR1 and CDR2 are MDHEN and SYDVKM. This CDR3 reads CASSPGGGAHTQYF. CDR3 DNA sequence: TGTGCCAGCAGTCCCGGGGGGGGAGCACATACGCAGTATTTT.

A remark on this clonotype: An end of the junction differs from the germline gene, which may be a read error. V is TRBV20-1 and J is TRBJ2-1, with D perhaps matching TRBD1 or TRBD2 (5 bases each). The V gene's germline CDR1 is DFQATT and CDR2 SNEGSKA (reference sequence). The CDR3 is 15 residues long. The CDR3: CSARGATHSYNEQFF. CDR3 sequence (DNA): TGCAGTGCAAGAGGGGCGACCCACTCCTACAATGAGCAGTTCTTC.

In its sample, this clonotype was seen many times. This sequence joins TRBV12-3 or TRBV12-4 and TRBJ2-1; TRBD2 matches at 9 bases. With 8 bases clipped from V and 4 bases from J, the junction kept 9 bases outside the gene matches. This CDR3 has 15 amino acids. The CDR3 spells CASCRLAVSYNEQFF. DNA for the CDR3: TGTGCCAGCTGCCGACTAGCGGTGTCTTACAATGAGCAGTTCTTC.

The table lists this clonotype with a few counts. This chain links TRBV10-3 with TRBJ2-5; possible D gene TRBD2, 6 bases. Deletions cut 4 bases from V and 11 bases from J, with 11 bases between. CDR3 length equals 11 residues. CDR1 and CDR2 (germline): ENHRY, SYGVKD. The CDR3 here is CAISGGNEQYF. CDR3 in DNA: TGTGCCATCAGTGGCGGGAATGAGCAGTACTTC.

Comment on this clonotype: This clone may be a read error of a much larger clone one base away. The gene calls are TRBV28 and TRBJ1-2; 10 bases are a match to TRBD1. CDR1 is MDHEN, CDR2 SYDVKM, per germline. This CDR3 has 18 residues. V trimming: 6 bases; J trimming: 6 bases; junction bases outside the gene matches: 19. CDR3 nucleotides: TGTGCCAGCAGCGTCCCCCCGGGACAGGGGTTTATTGATGATGGCTACACCTTC. It yields the protein CASSVPPGQGFIDDGYTF.

In the case of this clonotype: One base away lies a much larger clone, so this may be a sequencing read error. The chain couples TRBV6-5 to TRBJ2-1; maybe TRBD2 (6 bases). Matching the DNA end better, TRBJ2-7 makes the J call doubtful. The germline V gene has CDR1 MNHEY and CDR2 SVGAGI. The CDR3 sequence is 13 residues long. CDR3: CASTRGSYNEQYF. For the CDR3, the DNA is TGTGCCAGCACCCGGGGGTCCTACAATGAGCAGTACTTC.

In its sample, this clonotype was seen many times. The rearrangement joins TRBV5-1 to TRBJ2-1, with no clear D. V gave up 0 bases and J gave up 0 bases, with 10 bases separating them. The length of the CDR3 is 16 residues. Germline lookup yields CDR1 SGHRS and CDR2 YFSETQ. The CDR3 protein is CASSLGWLSSYNEQFF. CDR3 bases: TGCGCCAGCAGCTTGGGTTGGCTGAGCTCCTACAATGAGCAGTTCTTC. Supplemented by reference TRBV5-1 and TRBJ2-1, the full variable domain reads KAGVTQTPRYLIKTRGQQVTLSCSPISGHRSVSWYQQTPGQGLQFLFEYFSETQRNKGNFPGRFSGRQFSNSRSEMNVSTLELGDSALYLCASSLGWLSSYNEQFFGPGTRLTVL.

DNA for the CDR3: TGTGCCACCAGCGGATTGGGGTTAGTGCAGTACTTC. Translating it yields CATSGLGLVQYF. V and J are TRBV15 and TRBJ2-5; D not certain. CDR3 length equals 12 residues. Per the germline V gene, CDR1 is LNHNV and CDR2 is YYDKDF (reference sequence). Between the trimmed V and J ends, which lost 5 bases and 11 bases, there was a span of 15 bases.

This clonotype was picked up many times. V usage is TRBV6-6 and J usage is TRBJ2-1; D unclear. Germline V gene data show CDR1 as MNHNY and CDR2 as SVGAGI (reference sequence). Trimming stripped 0 bases from V and 4 bases from J, with 4 bases between. This CDR3 has 13 residues. The CDR3 loop is CASSYSNYNEQFF. The CDR3 bases are TGTGCCAGCAGTTACTCGAATTACAATGAGCAGTTCTTC.

V usage is TRBV6-1 and J usage is TRBJ2-7; TRBD2 agrees at 9 bases. The CDR3 spans 17 residues. Germline V gene sequence: CDR1 MNHNS, CDR2 SASEGT. Trimming removed 6 bases from V and 0 bases from J; junction bases left unmatched: 12. The CDR3: CASSQTSGGGFSYEQYF. CDR3 sequence (DNA): TGTGCCAGCAGCCAGACTAGCGGAGGAGGGTTCTCCTACGAGCAGTACTTC.